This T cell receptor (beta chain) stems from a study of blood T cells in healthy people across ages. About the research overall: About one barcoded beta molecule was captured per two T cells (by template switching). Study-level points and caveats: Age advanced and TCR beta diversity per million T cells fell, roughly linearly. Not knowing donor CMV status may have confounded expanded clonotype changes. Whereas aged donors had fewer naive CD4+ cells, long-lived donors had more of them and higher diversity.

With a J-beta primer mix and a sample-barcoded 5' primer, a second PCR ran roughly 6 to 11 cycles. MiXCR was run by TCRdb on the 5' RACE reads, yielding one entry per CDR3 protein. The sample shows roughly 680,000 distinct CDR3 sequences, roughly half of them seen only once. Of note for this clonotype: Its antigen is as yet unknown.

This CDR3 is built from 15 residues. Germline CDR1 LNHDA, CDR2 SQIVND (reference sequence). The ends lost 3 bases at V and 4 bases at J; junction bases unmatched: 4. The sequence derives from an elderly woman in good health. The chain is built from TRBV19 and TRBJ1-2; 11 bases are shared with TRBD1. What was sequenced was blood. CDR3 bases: TGTGCCAGTAGTATGGCCGGGACAGGGGGCTATGGCTACACCTTC. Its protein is CASSMAGTGGYGYTF.